This is a list of T cell receptor beta chains from one sample in a study of OX40 agonist ivuxolimab in advanced cancers. Sequenced by immunoSEQ multiplex PCR; TCRdb stores in-frame clones only, minus some. Of about 24,000 clones in the sample, 60% to 80% are singletons; the top ten hold 9.5% to 15%. Here the sequenced sample was CD4+ or CD8+ T cells sorted from blood, taken in a trial of the OX40 agonist ivuxolimab. These receptors all stem from an adult with an advanced solid tumor such as melanoma, head and neck, liver or kidney cancer. Each CDR3 is given with its conserved first and last residue. D genes are given only for firm matches. Clone size is shown for a subset of rows, as once, few, many or a class of expanded clone.

v_gene,d_gene,abundance,len,j_gene,CDR3nt,CDR3aa
TRBV10-3,TRBD1,-,14,TRBJ2-1,TGTGCCATGGGACAGGGGCTGGGTATCAATGAGCAGTTCTTC,CAMGQGLGINEQFF
TRBV5-1,-,-,15,TRBJ2-3,TGCGCCAGCAGTATGAGGACGTTTAGCACAGATACGCAGTATTTT,CASSMRTFSTDTQYF
TRBV5-1,-,once,13,TRBJ2-7,TGCGCCAGCAGCTTCTCTCCGGGCAACGAGCAGTACTTC,CASSFSPGNEQYF
TRBV28,-,-,12,TRBJ2-3,TGTGCCAGCACCGGACGCACAGATACGCAGTATTTT,CASTGRTDTQYF
TRBV21-1,-,-,15,TRBJ1-3,TGTGCCAGCAGCAAAGCTAGTAGAGGTCCTAACGCCATATATTTT,CASSKASRGPNAIYF
TRBV2,-,medium-sized,15,TRBJ1-4,TGTGCCAGCACCACCGCGGAGGGCGCTAATGAAAAACTGTTTTTT,CASTTAEGANEKLFF
TRBV5-6,TRBD2,-,16,TRBJ2-7,TGTGCCAGCAGCTCTCTAGCGGGGGTCCTCTCCTACGAGCAGTACTTC,CASSSLAGVLSYEQYF
TRBV5-6,-,-,15,TRBJ1-1,TGTGCCAGCAGTACTATACCGCGGGTGAACACTGAAGCTTTCTTT,CASSTIPRVNTEAFF
TRBV18,TRBD1,-,14,TRBJ1-2,TGTGCCAGCTCAAACAGGGGGCTGGACTATGGCTACACCTTC,CASSNRGLDYGYTF
TRBV5-1,-,-,14,TRBJ2-5,TGCGCCAGCAGCAACCGACTACGCCAAGAGACCCAGTACTTC,CASSNRLRQETQYF
TRBV28,-,few,13,TRBJ1-2,TGTGCCAGCAGCACCTTAGGGTTGGGCGGCTACACCTTC,CASSTLGLGGYTF
TRBV21-1,-,-,11,TRBJ2-7,TGTGCCAGCATGGGTTGGTACGAGCAGTACTTC,CASMGWYEQYF
TRBV2,-,-,13,TRBJ1-1,TGTGCCAGCAGTCAGGGCGAAAACACTGAAGCTTTCTTT,CASSQGENTEAFF
TRBV7-2,-,-,17,TRBJ1-1,TGTGCCAGCAGCCAGGGAGGGGGGGCTGGGCTCACGGTTCAAGCTTTCTTT,CASSQGGGAGLTVQAFF
TRBV2,-,-,14,TRBJ1-4,TGTGCCAGCAGTGAAGCTTTACGTTTCGAAAAACTGTTTTTT,CASSEALRFEKLFF
TRBV29-1,-,-,14,TRBJ1-1,TGCAGCGTTCTGGGGGGCGATCTCAACACTGAAGCTTTCTTT,CSVLGGDLNTEAFF
TRBV30,-,-,13,TRBJ1-5,TGTGCCTGCAGGACCGACGGGTATCAGCCCCAGCATTTT,CACRTDGYQPQHF
TRBV5-1,-,-,14,TRBJ2-3,TGCGCCAGCAGCCCCTGGGGATACACAGATACGCAGTATTTT,CASSPWGYTDTQYF
TRBV29-1,-,-,14,TRBJ2-7,TGCAGCGTTGTAGGCAGGGAGTCAACCTACGAGCAGTACTTC,CSVVGRESTYEQYF
TRBV7-6,-,-,13,TRBJ1-3,TGTGCCAGCAGCCGAGGGGGAGGAAACACCATATATTTT,CASSRGGGNTIYF
TRBV30,-,once,15,TRBJ2-7,TGTGCCTGGAGTGTAGGGTCATTAGGCAAATACGAGCAGTACTTC,CAWSVGSLGKYEQYF
TRBV5-1,-,-,13,TRBJ1-3,TGCGCCAGCAGCTTGGAGAGTGGAAACACCATATATTTT,CASSLESGNTIYF
TRBV5-4,TRBD1,-,17,TRBJ1-4,TGTGCCAGCAGCTTGTTACCGACAGGGACAACTAATGAAAAACTGTTTTTT,CASSLLPTGTTNEKLFF
TRBV7-3,-,-,15,TRBJ1-2,TGTGCCAGCAGCCCCTCGGGGGCACTTAGGGTTGGCTACACCTTC,CASSPSGALRVGYTF
TRBV6-5,-,once,15,TRBJ2-7,TGTGCCAGCAGTACAGACAGGAAAATCTCCTACGAGCAGTACTTC,CASSTDRKISYEQYF
TRBV5-1,TRBD2,-,18,TRBJ2-1,TGCGCCAGCAGTTCGTCCTCCTTTAGCGGGGTCGGCTACAATGAGCAGTTCTTC,CASSSSSFSGVGYNEQFF
TRBV10-3,-,-,15,TRBJ2-5,TGTGCCATCAGTGATAGTGGAAGAGAGCAAGAGACCCAGTACTTC,CAISDSGREQETQYF
TRBV5-1,-,-,16,TRBJ1-2,TGCGCCAGCAGCTCGAACGGGCAGAGTGCTAACTATGGCTACACCTTC,CASSSNGQSANYGYTF
TRBV11-2,-,once,15,TRBJ2-5,TGTGCCAGCGCTATTAACGACGGGACGTGGGGGACCCAGTACTTC,CASAINDGTWGTQYF
TRBV29-1,-,-,10,TRBJ1-2,TGCACACACGGGGGGAATGGCTACACCTTC,CTHGGNGYTF
TRBV5-1,-,-,15,TRBJ2-2,TGCGCCAGCAGCTTGGAGGCAGGGGTTACCGGGGAGCTGTTTTTT,CASSLEAGVTGELFF
TRBV5-1,-,-,13,TRBJ1-1,TGCGCCAGCAGCCCCAAACCGAACACTGAAGCTTTCTTT,CASSPKPNTEAFF
TRBV19,-,-,14,TRBJ2-1,TGTGCCAGTAAGTTGGACTCCTCGAGCGGTGAGCAGTTCTTC,CASKLDSSSGEQFF
TRBV4-1,-,-,17,TRBJ2-1,TGCGCCAGCAGCCAATTTGGCAGGGAAGCCTCCTACAATGAGCAGTTCTTC,CASSQFGREASYNEQFF
TRBV19,-,-,19,TRBJ2-5,TGTGCCAGTTCCCTGGGCACAGGGGCACCGGGACTAAGCGGAGAGACCCAGTACTTC,CASSLGTGAPGLSGETQYF
TRBV2,TRBD2,-,13,TRBJ2-7,TGTGCCAGCCGCATAGCGGGGGACTACGAGCAGTACTTC,CASRIAGDYEQYF
TRBV10-3,TRBD1,-,15,TRBJ1-1,TGTGCCACCCGACAGGGAGGCTGGTTGACCACTGAAGCTTTCTTT,CATRQGGWLTTEAFF
TRBV9,-,-,17,TRBJ2-7,TGTGCCAGCAGCGTAGCTACGGGGGGAGGGGGCTCCTACGAGCAGTACTTC,CASSVATGGGGSYEQYF
TRBV6-1,-,-,15,TRBJ2-1,TGTGCCAGCAGTGAAAGTGGGGAAGCCTACAATGAGCAGTTCTTC,CASSESGEAYNEQFF
TRBV7-9,-,medium-sized,15,TRBJ1-2,TGTGCCAGCAGCTTAGGGGGTCCCCTAGCGTATGGCTACACCTTC,CASSLGGPLAYGYTF
TRBV11-2,-,-,13,TRBJ2-2,TGTGCCAGCACCCGAGTCCCGACCGGGGAGCTGTTTTTT,CASTRVPTGELFF
TRBV4-1,TRBD1,-,18,TRBJ1-5,TGCGCCAGCAGCCAACCCCCCGGATCCACAGGGGGCCATCAGCCCCAGCATTTT,CASSQPPGSTGGHQPQHF
TRBV18,-,-,15,TRBJ1-3,TGTGCCAGCTCACCCGCACTATCATCCGGAAACACCATATATTTT,CASSPALSSGNTIYF
TRBV7-8,TRBD2,-,18,TRBJ2-1,TGTGCCAGCAGCTCAACGGCCCAGTTCGCGGGGGGGCAGAGTGAGCAGTTCTTC,CASSSTAQFAGGQSEQFF